This TCR delta chain was recovered during a study of γδ T cells in repeated Plasmodium falciparum infection. Study as a whole: Malian samples came from no-transmission periods or across acute febrile malaria episodes.

The CDR3 sequence is 25 residues long. Germline V gene lookup returns CDR1 TSWWSYY and CDR2 QGS. V shed 3 bases and J 1 base; nucleotides not matched to a gene: 34. This clone was detected only a few times. TCRdb's listed protein matches a much larger clone and diverges from this DNA's translation at residue 8, likely through a read error; the protein shown comes from the DNA. Both TRG and TRD chains were sequenced from each sorted sample. TCRdb re-called clones from the multiplex PCR reads via CATT. Counted here are roughly 50,000 delta-chain clones, over 1.5% occurring once; the ten biggest clones make up roughly 8.6%. Gammadelta T cells were flow-sorted from PBMC into Vgamma9/Vdelta2+ and Vdelta2-negative populations for bulk analysis.

The chain employs TRDV1 and TRDJ1; 8 bases are shared with TRDD3. Assignment of the J gene here rests on matching the DNA to germline, because TCRdb gives none. The receptor comes from a pool of human donors (malaria-infected and uninfected, not separated). The sample comprised gamma-delta T cells from blood. CDR3 protein: CALGDSASLRVDRTGGRTPTDKLIF. CDR3 DNA: TGTGCTCTTGGGGACTCGGCCTCCCTTAGGGTGGACCGTACTGGGGGCCGTACCCCCACCGATAAACTCATCTTT.